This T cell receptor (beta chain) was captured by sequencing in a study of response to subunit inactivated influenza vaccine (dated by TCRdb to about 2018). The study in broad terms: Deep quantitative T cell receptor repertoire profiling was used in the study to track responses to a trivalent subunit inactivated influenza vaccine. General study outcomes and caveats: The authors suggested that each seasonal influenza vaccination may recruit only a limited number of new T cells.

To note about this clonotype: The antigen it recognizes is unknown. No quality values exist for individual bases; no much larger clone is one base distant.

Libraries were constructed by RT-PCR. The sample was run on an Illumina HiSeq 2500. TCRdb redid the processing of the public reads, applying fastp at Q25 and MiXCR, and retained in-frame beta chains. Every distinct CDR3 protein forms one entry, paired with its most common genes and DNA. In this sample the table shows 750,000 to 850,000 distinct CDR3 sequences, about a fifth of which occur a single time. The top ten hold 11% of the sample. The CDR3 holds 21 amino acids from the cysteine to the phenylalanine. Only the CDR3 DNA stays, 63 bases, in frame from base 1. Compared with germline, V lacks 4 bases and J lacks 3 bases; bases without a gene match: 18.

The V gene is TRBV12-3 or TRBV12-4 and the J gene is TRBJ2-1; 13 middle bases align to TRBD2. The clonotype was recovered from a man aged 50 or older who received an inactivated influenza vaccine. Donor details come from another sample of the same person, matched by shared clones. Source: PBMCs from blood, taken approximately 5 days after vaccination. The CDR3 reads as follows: CASSSQDRFTSGRAFYNEQFF. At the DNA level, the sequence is TGTGCCAGCAGTTCCCAAGACAGGTTCACTAGCGGGAGGGCCTTCTACAATGAGCAGTTCTTC.